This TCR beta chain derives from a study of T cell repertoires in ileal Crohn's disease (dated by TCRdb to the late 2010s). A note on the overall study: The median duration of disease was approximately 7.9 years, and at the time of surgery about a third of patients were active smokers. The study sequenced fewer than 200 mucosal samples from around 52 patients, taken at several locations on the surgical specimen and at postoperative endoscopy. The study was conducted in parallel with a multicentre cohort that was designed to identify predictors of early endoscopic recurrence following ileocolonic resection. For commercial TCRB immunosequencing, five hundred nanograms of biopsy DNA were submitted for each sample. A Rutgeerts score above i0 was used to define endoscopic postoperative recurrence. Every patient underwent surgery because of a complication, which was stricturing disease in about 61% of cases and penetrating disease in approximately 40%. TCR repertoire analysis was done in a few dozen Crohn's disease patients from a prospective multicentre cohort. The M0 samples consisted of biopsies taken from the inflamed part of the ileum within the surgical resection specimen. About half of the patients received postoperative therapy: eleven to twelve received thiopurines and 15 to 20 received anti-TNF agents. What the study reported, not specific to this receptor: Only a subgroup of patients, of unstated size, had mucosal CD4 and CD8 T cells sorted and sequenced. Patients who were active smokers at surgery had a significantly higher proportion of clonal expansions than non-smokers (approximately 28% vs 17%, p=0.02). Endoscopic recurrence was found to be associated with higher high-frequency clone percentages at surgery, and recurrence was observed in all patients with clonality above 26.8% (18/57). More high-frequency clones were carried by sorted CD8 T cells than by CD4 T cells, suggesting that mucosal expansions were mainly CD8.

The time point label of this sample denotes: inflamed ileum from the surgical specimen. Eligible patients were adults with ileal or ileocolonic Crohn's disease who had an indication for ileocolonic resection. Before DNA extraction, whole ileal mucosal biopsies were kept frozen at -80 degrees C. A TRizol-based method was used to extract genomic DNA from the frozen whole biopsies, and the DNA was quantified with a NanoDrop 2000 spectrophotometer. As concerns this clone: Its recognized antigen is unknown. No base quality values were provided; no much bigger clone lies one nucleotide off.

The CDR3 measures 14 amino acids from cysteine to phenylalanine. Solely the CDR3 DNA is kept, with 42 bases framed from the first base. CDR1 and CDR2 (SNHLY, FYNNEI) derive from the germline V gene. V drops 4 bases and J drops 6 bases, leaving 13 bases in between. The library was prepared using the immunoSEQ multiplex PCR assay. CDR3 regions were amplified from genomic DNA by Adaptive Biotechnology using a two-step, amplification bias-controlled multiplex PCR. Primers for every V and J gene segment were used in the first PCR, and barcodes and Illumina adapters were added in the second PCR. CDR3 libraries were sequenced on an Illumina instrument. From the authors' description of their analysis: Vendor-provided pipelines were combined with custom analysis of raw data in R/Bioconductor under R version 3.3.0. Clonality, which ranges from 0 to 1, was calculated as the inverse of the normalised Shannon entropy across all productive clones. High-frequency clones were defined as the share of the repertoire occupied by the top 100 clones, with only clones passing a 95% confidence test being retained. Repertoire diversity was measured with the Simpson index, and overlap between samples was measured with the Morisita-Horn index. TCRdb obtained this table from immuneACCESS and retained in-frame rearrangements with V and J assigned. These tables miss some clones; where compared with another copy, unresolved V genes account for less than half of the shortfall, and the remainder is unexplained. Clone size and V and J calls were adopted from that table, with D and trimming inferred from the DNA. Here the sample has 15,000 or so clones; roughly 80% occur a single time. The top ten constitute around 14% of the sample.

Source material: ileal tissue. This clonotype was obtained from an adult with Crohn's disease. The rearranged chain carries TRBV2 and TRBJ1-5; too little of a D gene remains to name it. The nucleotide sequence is TGTGCCAGCAGTGGGCAGGCTTCTAGTCAGCCCCAGCATTTT. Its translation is CASSGQASSQPQHF.